This is a list of T cell receptor beta chains from one sample in a study of cytomegalovirus exposure and HLA in healthy donors. This table comes from immunoSEQ multiplex PCR, and its TCRdb copy is limited to in-frame clones, with some not included. Of roughly 120,000 clones listed, approximately 69% are singletons. Sequencing was performed on PBMCs. The receptors were sampled from a man aged 40-49 years in good health and CMV-seropositive. Both conserved end residues are part of each CDR3.

TRBV5-6	CASSLEGQAPFSYNEQFF
TRBV27	CASSYTGQGNYGYTF
TRBV21-1	CASSKVLGKLSGNTIYF
TRBV5-1	CASSPGTVNTEAFF
TRBV7-9	CASSGGSTQYF
TRBV4-1	CASSPGTALNSYNEQFF
TRBV10-3	CAISEGQGIWARAYGYTF
TRBV6-5	CASSVLGTTHEKLFF
TRBV5-1	CASSLGGSQDTYEQYF
TRBV27	CASSPSGLAGTLNTGELFF
TRBV13	CASSFRQGVEKLFF
TRBV27	CASSYGSGRLYEQYF